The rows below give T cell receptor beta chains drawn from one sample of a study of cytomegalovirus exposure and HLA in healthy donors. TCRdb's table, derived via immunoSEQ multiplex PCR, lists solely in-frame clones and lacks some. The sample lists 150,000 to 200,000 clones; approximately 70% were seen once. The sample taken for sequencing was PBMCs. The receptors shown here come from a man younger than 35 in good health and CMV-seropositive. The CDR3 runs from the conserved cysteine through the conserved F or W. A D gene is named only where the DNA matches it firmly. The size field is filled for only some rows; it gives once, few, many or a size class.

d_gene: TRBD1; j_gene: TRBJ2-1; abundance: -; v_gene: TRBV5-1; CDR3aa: CASSPGQYNEQFF; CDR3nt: TGCGCCAGCAGTCCGGGACAGTACAATGAGCAGTTCTTC
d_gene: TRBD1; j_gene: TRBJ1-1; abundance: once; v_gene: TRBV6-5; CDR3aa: CASSYGKGATTEAFF; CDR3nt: TGTGCCAGCAGTTACGGGAAGGGGGCGACCACTGAAGCTTTCTTT
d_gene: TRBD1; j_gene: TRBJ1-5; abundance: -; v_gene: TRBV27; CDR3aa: CPRDSDNQPQHF; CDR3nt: TGTCCTAGGGACAGCGATAATCAGCCCCAGCATTTT
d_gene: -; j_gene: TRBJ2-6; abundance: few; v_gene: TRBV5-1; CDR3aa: CASSPPVNSGANVLTF; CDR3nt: TGCGCCAGCAGCCCCCCTGTTAACTCTGGGGCCAACGTCCTGACTTTC
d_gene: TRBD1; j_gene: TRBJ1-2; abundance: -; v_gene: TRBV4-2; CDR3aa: CASSQEVPGTGGPNGYTF; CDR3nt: TGTGCCAGCAGCCAAGAAGTTCCCGGGACAGGGGGTCCCAATGGCTACACCTTC
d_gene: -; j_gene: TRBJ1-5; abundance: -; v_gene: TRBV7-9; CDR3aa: CASSLGHQPQHF; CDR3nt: TGTGCCAGCAGCTTAGGACACCAGCCCCAGCATTTT
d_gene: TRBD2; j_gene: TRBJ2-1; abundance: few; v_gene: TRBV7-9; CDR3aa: CASSLIGEGNEQFF; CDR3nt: TGTGCCAGCAGCTTAATAGGGGAGGGGAATGAGCAGTTCTTC
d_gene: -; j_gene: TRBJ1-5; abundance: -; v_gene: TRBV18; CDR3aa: CASSTGGDQPQHF; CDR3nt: TGTGCCAGCTCAACCGGGGGAGATCAGCCCCAGCATTTT
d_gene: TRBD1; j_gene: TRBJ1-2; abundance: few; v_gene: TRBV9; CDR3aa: CASGQANYGYTF; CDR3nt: TGTGCCAGCGGACAGGCAAACTATGGCTACACCTTC
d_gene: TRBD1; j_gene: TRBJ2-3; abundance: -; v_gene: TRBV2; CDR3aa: CASSEQDRGSNTQYF; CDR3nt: TGTGCCAGCAGTGAACAGGACAGGGGGTCGAATACGCAGTATTTT
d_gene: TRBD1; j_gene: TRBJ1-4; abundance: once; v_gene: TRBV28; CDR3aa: CASTSGTGVEKLFF; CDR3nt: TGTGCCAGCACCTCGGGGACAGGGGTCGAAAAACTGTTTTTT
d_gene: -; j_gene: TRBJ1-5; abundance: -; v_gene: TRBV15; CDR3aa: CATSSWGYSNQPQHF; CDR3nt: TGTGCCACCAGCAGCTGGGGCTATAGCAATCAGCCCCAGCATTTT
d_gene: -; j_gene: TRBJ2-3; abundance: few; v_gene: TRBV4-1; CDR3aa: CASSQPQGSTDTQYF; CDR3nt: TGCGCCAGCAGCCAACCACAGGGATCAACAGATACGCAGTATTTT
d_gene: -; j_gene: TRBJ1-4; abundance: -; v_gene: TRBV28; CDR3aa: CASNRVLGEKLFF; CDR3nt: TGTGCCAGCAACAGGGTTCTGGGTGAAAAACTGTTTTTT
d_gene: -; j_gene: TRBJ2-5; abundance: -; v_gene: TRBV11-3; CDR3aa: CASSLGGSSPFTETQYF; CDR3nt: TGTGCCAGCAGCTTGGGGGGATCCTCTCCCTTCACCGAGACCCAGTACTTC
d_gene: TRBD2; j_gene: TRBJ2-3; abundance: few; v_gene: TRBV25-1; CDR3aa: CASSELVSGFTDTQYF; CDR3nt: TGTGCCAGCAGTGAACTCGTTAGCGGGTTCACAGATACGCAGTATTTT
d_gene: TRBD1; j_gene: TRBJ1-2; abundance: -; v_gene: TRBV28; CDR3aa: CASSSNRGRNGYTF; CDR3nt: TGTGCCAGCAGTTCCAACAGGGGGCGGAATGGCTACACCTTC
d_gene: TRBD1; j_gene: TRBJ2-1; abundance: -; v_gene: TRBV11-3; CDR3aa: CASSLDKVGQGAGQFF; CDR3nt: TGTGCCAGCAGCTTAGATAAGGTTGGACAGGGGGCGGGGCAGTTCTTC
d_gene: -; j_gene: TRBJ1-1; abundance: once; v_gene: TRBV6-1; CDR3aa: CASSEALHGRRGEAFF; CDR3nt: TGTGCCAGCAGTGAAGCGCTTCACGGGAGGAGGGGGGAGGCTTTCTTT
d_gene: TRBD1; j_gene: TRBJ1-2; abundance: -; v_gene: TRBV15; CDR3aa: CATSRGGQGAGYGYTF; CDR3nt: TGTGCCACCAGCAGAGGAGGACAGGGGGCGGGCTATGGCTACACCTTC
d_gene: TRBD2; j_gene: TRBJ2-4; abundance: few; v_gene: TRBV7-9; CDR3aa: CASSFSGDKNIQYF; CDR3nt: TGTGCCAGCAGCTTTAGCGGGGACAAAAACATTCAGTACTTC
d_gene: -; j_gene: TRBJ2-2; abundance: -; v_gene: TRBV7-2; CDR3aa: CASSLIRGNTGELFF; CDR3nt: TGTGCCAGCAGCCTAATCCGGGGGAACACCGGGGAGCTGTTTTTT
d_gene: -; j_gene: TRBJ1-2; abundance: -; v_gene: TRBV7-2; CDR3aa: CASSLEVLRDYTF; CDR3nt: TGTGCCAGCAGCTTAGAGGTTCTTCGGGACTACACCTTC
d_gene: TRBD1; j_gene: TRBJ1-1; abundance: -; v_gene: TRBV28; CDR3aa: CASSPGQGAYTEAFF; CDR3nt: TGTGCCAGCAGCCCCGGACAGGGGGCTTACACTGAAGCTTTCTTT
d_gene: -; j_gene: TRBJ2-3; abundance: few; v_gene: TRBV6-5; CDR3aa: CASAGGFWETQYF; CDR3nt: TGTGCCAGTGCCGGTGGGTTTTGGGAGACGCAGTATTTT
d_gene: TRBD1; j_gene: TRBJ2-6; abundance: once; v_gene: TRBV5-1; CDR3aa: CASSSQGAGANVLTF; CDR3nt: TGCGCCAGCAGCTCCCAGGGGGCTGGGGCCAACGTCCTGACTTTC
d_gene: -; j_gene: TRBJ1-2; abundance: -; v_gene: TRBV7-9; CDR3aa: CASSSFLRDRRSYGYTF; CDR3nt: TGTGCCAGCAGCTCATTCCTCCGGGATAGGAGGTCCTATGGCTACACCTTC
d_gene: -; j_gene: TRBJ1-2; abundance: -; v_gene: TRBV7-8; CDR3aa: CASSPQTAYGYTF; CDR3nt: TGTGCCAGCAGCCCCCAAACAGCTTATGGCTACACCTTC
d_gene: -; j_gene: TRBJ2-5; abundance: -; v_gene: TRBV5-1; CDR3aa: CASSLSAGAKETQYF; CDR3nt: TGCGCCAGCAGCTTGTCGGCGGGGGCCAAAGAGACCCAGTACTTC
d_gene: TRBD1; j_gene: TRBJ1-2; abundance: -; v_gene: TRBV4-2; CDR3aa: CASSQDPGTGGRSIGYTF; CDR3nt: TGTGCCAGCAGCCAAGATCCCGGGACAGGGGGCCGTAGTATTGGCTACACCTTC
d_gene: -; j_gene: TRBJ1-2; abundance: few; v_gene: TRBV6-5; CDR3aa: CASTTGQYGYTF; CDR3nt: TGTGCCAGCACTACTGGACAGTATGGCTACACCTTC